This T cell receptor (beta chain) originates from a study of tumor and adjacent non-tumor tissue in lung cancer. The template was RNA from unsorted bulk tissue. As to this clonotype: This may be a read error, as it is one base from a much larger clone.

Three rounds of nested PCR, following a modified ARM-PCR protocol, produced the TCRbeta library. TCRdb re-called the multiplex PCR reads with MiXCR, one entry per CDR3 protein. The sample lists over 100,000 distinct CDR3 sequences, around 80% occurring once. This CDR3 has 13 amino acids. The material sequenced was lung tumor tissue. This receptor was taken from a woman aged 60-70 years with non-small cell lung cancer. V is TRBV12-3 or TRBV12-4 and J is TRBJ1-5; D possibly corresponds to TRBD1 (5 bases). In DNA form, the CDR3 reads TGTGTCAGCAGATCAGGGTACGGTCAGCCCCAGCATTTT. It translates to CVSRSGYGQPQHF.